In this sample, the clone carrying this TCR beta chain turned up many times. Its antigen remains unknown. The second PCR ran roughly 7 to 12 cycles with a sample-barcoded 5' primer and J-beta primers. Each cDNA molecule received a tag from a template-switch adaptor that had 12 random nucleotides. Each CDR3 protein gets one entry after TCRdb re-called the 5' RACE reads with MiXCR. The sample holds 650,000 to 700,000 distinct CDR3 sequences; under 65% are singletons and the top ten take approximately 12%. This sample is part of a study of blood T cells in healthy people across ages. As for the study in general: Per every two T cells, about one barcoded beta molecule was captured by template switching.

The germline CDR1 and CDR2 sequences are MNHNY and SVGAGI (reference sequence). V was trimmed by 2 bases and J by 4 bases, leaving 6 bases between them. The CDR3 contains 13 residues. Findings of the study overall: A greater number of naive CD4+ cells and higher diversity distinguished long-lived donors from aged donors.

The sequence derives from a woman at least 80 years old in good health. The source material was blood. The rearrangement joins TRBV6-6 to TRBJ1-5, with D maybe TRBD1 (5 bases). The DNA of the CDR3 is TGTGCCAGCAGTTACGAGGGGAATCAGCCCCAGCATTTT. This encodes CASSYEGNQPQHF.